Below, 21 T cell receptor beta chains from the same sample are listed, as sequenced in a study of low-dose radiotherapy and immunotherapy resistance in tumors. cDNA synthesis used a TRAV/TRBV-specific primer set for both chains. TCR amplification ran roughly 20 PCR cycles using constant-region and V-primer adapter primers. TCRdb analysed the reads with MiXCR anew, one entry per CDR3 protein. Altogether approximately 15,000 distinct CDR3 sequences are present, approximately 61% being singletons, with the ten largest covering about 8.3%. These receptors originate from a human donor with advanced metastatic prostate, ovarian, gallbladder or colorectal cancer (not recorded which). This table probably holds off-target reads from a library built for another chain.

This chain links TRBV20-1 with TRBJ1-1; D might be TRBD1 (5 bases). Trimming shortened V by 2 bases and J by 6 bases, and 16 bases separated the two germline ends. Germline V lookup: CDR1 DFQATT, CDR2 SNEGSKA (reference sequence). The CDR3 is made up of 14 amino acids. The CDR3 bases are TGCAGTGCTAGATCTCCATGGGGGGGACCTGAAGCTTTCTTT. Amino acid sequence: CSARSPWGGPEAFF.

The V gene is TRBV3-1, the J gene TRBJ1-6; the D is unclear. There are 16 residues in the CDR3. Germline V gives CDR1 LGHDT, CDR2 YNNKEL (reference sequence). Trimming cost V 3 bases and J 7 bases, with 16 bases left between them. The CDR3: CASSQQPSGRNSPLHF. The CDR3 bases are TGTGCCAGCAGCCAGCAACCCAGCGGACGGAATTCACCCCTCCACTTT.

V gene TRBV11-3 combines with J gene TRBJ2-1; TRBD2 aligns across 7 bases. V lost 3 bases, J lost 10 bases, and 12 bases stayed unmatched. The CDR3 has 15 amino acids. CDR1 and CDR2 from the germline V gene are SGHNT and YENEEA. CDR3 in amino acids: CASSFPGGEKGEQFF. The CDR3 region has the DNA TGTGCCAGCAGCTTCCCGGGGGGAGAGAAGGGAGAGCAGTTCTTC.

The chain recombines TRBV14 with TRBJ2-1; TRBD2 matches 9 bases. The length of the CDR3 is 13 residues. J was trimmed by 10 bases and V by 3 bases; bases with no gene match: 4. Germline V gives CDR1 SGHDN, CDR2 FVKESK. CDR3 protein: CASSQGTSREQFF. The CDR3, as DNA: TGTGCCAGCAGCCAGGGGACTAGCCGGGAGCAGTTCTTC.

This clonotype was counted between two and nine times. The chain joins TRBV23-1 to TRBJ2-2; 9 bases map to TRBD2. TRBV23-1 is an ORF, with its function uncertain. CDR3 length: 15 amino acids. V was clipped by 4 bases and J by 6 bases; unmatched bases: 6. This chain's CDR3 is CASSRRLADAGELFF. DNA of the CDR3: TGCGCCAGCAGTCGAAGACTAGCGGACGCCGGGGAGCTGTTTTTT.

This chain uses TRBV7-2 with TRBJ1-1; D is uncertain. The CDR3 spans 13 residues. Between the trimmed V and J ends, which lost 5 bases and 4 bases, there was a span of 11 bases. From germline, CDR1 is SGHTA and CDR2 FQGNSA. This CDR3 reads CASSIRGPTEAFF. CDR3 DNA: TGTGCCAGCAGCATCCGCGGTCCCACTGAAGCTTTCTTT.

This clonotype was observed a handful of times. This rearrangement joins TRBV28 to TRBJ1-5; D is perhaps TRBD1 (5 bases). Trimming pared 3 bases from V and 5 bases from J, leaving 17 bases between. In germline, CDR1 is MDHEN, CDR2 SYDVKM. CDR3 length equals 16 residues. The CDR3 protein is CASSLGFKGLDQPQHF. As DNA, the CDR3 is TGTGCCAGCAGTTTGGGTTTTAAGGGGCTAGATCAGCCCCAGCATTTT.

In its sample, this clonotype was seen a few times. CDR3 in amino acids: CASSGAGLAGDSYEQYF. The CDR3 nucleotides read TGTGCCAGCTCAGGAGCGGGACTAGCGGGAGACTCCTACGAGCAGTACTTC. V and J are TRBV18 and TRBJ2-7, with 14 bases identical to TRBD2. CDR3 length equals 17 residues. With V trimmed by 5 bases and J by 0 bases, 6 bases remained unmatched. CDR1 and CDR2 from the germline V gene are KGHSH and LQKENI.

This clonotype was seen a few times. The J gene is TRBJ2-3, the V gene TRBV9, with D unresolved. The CDR3 is made up of 14 amino acids. The germline V gene has CDR1 SGDLS and CDR2 YYNGEE. The V and J ends lost 4 bases and 6 bases respectively, with 15 bases between them. The CDR3, as DNA: TGTGCCAGCAGCCCAATCGGCCAGTCGGATACGCAGTATTTT. Translation: CASSPIGQSDTQYF.

In this sample, this clonotype turned up a few times. This chain uses TRBV5-4 with TRBJ1-1; D not certain. The V gene lost 0 bases and the J gene lost 9 bases, with 9 bases spanning the gap. The CDR3 is 12 amino acids. Germline values: CDR1 SGHNT, CDR2 YYREEE (reference sequence). The CDR3 DNA reads TGTGCCAGCAGCTTGGGACCGACTAAAGCTTTCTTT. Encoded protein: CASSLGPTKAFF.

This rearrangement joins TRBV5-1 to TRBJ2-1; 9 nucleotides agree with TRBD2. The ends lost 1 base at V and 7 bases at J; junction bases unmatched: 3. CDR1 is SGHRS, CDR2 YFSETQ, per germline. This CDR3 is 14 amino acids long. This CDR3 reads CASSLTSGPNEQFF. DNA for the CDR3: TGCGCCAGCAGCTTGACTAGCGGGCCGAATGAGCAGTTCTTC.

This clonotype was detected a few times. This chain joins TRBV12-3 or TRBV12-4 and TRBJ1-2; TRBD1 matches at 7 bases. The CDR3 covers 14 residues. Germline trimming cut 2 bases from V and 2 bases from J; bases unmatched to any gene: 2. CDR3 residues: CASSLTGVNYGYTF. CDR3 in DNA: TGTGCCAGCAGTTTAACAGGGGTGAACTATGGCTACACCTTC.

The chain uses TRBV5-1 and TRBJ1-4; TRBD1 matches 8 bases. Germline V gene sequence: CDR1 SGHRS, CDR2 YFSETQ. The CDR3 covers 15 residues. The V segment lost 4 bases and the J segment 8 bases; nucleotides outside the gene matches: 10. DNA of the CDR3: TGCGCCAGCAGCCCGGCCCAGGGGGCAGGGGAAAAACTGTTTTTT. Its protein is CASSPAQGAGEKLFF. The variable domain in full, completed from reference TRBV5-1 and TRBJ1-4, reads KAGVTQTPRYLIKTRGQQVTLSCSPISGHRSVSWYQQTPGQGLQFLFEYFSETQRNKGNFPGRFSGRQFSNSRSEMNVSTLELGDSALYLCASSPAQGAGEKLFFGSGTQLSVL.

This rearrangement joins TRBV19 to TRBJ1-2; 8 positions agree with TRBD1. Trimming took 6 bases from V and 8 from J; bases not matched to a gene: 8. The germline gives CDR1 LNHDA, CDR2 SQIVND (reference sequence). The CDR3 is 13 residues long. The chain's CDR3 is CASRPDRGSGYTF. CDR3 bases: TGTGCCAGTAGGCCTGACAGGGGCAGCGGCTACACCTTC.

The V gene is TRBV6-2 or TRBV6-3, the J gene TRBJ2-1; the D gene is possibly TRBD2 (6 bases). Germline CDR1 and CDR2: MNHEY and SVGEGT. Trimming took 5 bases from V and 6 from J, leaving 14 bases between them. This CDR3 contains 14 residues. The CDR3, as DNA: TGTGCCAGCAGTCGATCTGGGGGAGGCAATGAGCAGTTCTTC. Its protein is CASSRSGGGNEQFF.

The CDR3 region has the DNA TGCAGTGTATGGAGGAGAAATAATTCACCCCTCCACTTT. Translated: CSVWRRNNSPLHF. The chain employs TRBV20-1 and TRBJ1-6; D uncertain. The CDR3 length is 13 residues. Germline V CDR1 and CDR2: DFQATT, SNEGSKA (reference sequence). V lost 7 bases, J lost 5 bases, and 12 bases lay in between.

V usage is TRBV5-8 and J usage is TRBJ2-5; the match to TRBD2 covers 13 bases. Trimming took 4 bases from V and 4 from J; bases not matched to a gene: 16. The CDR3 is 19 amino acids. The germline V gene encodes CDR1 SGHTS and CDR2 YDEGEE. As DNA, the CDR3 is TGTGCCAGCAGCCCCGCCCGTTATTACACTAGCGGGAGGGCAGAGACCCAGTACTTC. Translating it yields CASSPARYYTSGRAETQYF. Full variable domain (missing parts from reference TRBV5-8 and TRBJ2-5): EAGVTQSPTHLIKTRGQQATLRCSPISGHTSVYWYQQALGLGLQFLLWYDEGEERNRGNFPPRFSGRQFPNYSSELNVNALELEDSALYLCASSPARYYTSGRAETQYFGPGTRLLVL.

This chain connects TRBV29-1 to TRBJ2-3, with 9 bases that match TRBD2. CDR1 and CDR2 from the germline V gene are SQVTM and ANQGSEA. The CDR3 covers 14 residues. Germline trimming cut 4 bases from V and 5 bases from J; bases unmatched to any gene: 7. In nucleotides, the CDR3 is TGCAGCGTTGTTTTAGCGGGAGCGGTAGATACGCAGTATTTT. It yields the protein CSVVLAGAVDTQYF.

The gene calls are TRBV7-2 and TRBJ2-1; no reliable D call. Trimming stripped 5 bases from V and 4 bases from J, with 18 bases between. The CDR3 has 16 residues. The germline gives CDR1 SGHTA, CDR2 FQGNSA. CDR3 nucleotide sequence: TGTGCCAGCAGCGGAGATACAAGGTCATCTTACAATGAGCAGTTCTTC. This gives the protein CASSGDTRSSYNEQFF. Supplemented by reference TRBV7-2 and TRBJ2-1, the full variable domain reads GAGVSQSPSNKVTEKGKDVELRCDPISGHTALYWYRQSLGQGLEFLIYFQGNSAPDKSGLPSDRFSAERTGGSVSTLTIQRTQQEDSAVYLCASSGDTRSSYNEQFFGPGTRLTVL.

This clonotype appeared a single time. The V gene is TRBV18, the J gene TRBJ1-5, with unresolved D. Trimming removed 3 bases from V and 0 bases from J, with 3 bases in between. Germline CDR1 reads KGHSH; CDR2 reads LQKENI. The CDR3 contains 13 residues. CDR3 bases: TGTGCCAGCTCACCGGGTAGCAATCAGCCCCAGCATTTT. This sequence encodes CASSPGSNQPQHF.

This chain links TRBV5-1 with TRBJ2-1, with 13 bases identical to TRBD2. Germline CDR1 SGHRS, CDR2 YFSETQ. With 2 bases clipped from V and 7 bases from J, the junction kept 6 bases outside the gene matches. There are 16 residues in the CDR3. For the CDR3, the DNA is TGCGCCAGCAGCTTATCACTAGCGGGAGGGAGGAATGAGCAGTTCTTC. Residues: CASSLSLAGGRNEQFF.